This TCR beta chain was identified in a study of OX40 agonist ivuxolimab in advanced cancers. About the investigation overall: The costimulatory receptor OX40 (CD134) was targeted by ivuxolimab, a fully human IgG2 agonistic monoclonal antibody. Intravenous ivuxolimab was administered to patients every 2 weeks at six dose levels: 0.01, 0.1, 0.3, 1.5, 3 and 10 mg/kg. Of the 50 to 55 dose-escalation patients, hepatocellular carcinoma was present in 19, melanoma in approximately 15, renal cell carcinoma in 9 and head and neck cancer in 9. A male proportion of 82.7% and a mean age of 60 years, ranging from roughly 23 to 80, were recorded for the dose-escalation cohort. Patients were allowed to have had prior anti-PD-1, anti-PD-L1 or anti-CTLA-4 therapy, and 40% of the dose-escalation patients had been treated with checkpoint inhibitors. Partial responses occurred in three dose-escalation patients, of whom one had hepatocellular carcinoma and two had cutaneous melanoma. The point of sequencing TCRbeta in the periphery was to test whether ivuxolimab changed TCR sequence diversity and drove clonal T-cell expansion. The monotherapy dose-escalation portion (N ≈ 50 patients) of the phase I ivuxolimab trial is reported in the paper. The full study reports these points: After ivuxolimab, CD8+ T cells had more expanded clones than CD4+ T cells on average. Antigen specificity was not determined for the clonally expanded peripheral T cells. Partial responders in the 0.1-3.0 mg/kg groups had among the lowest normalized peripheral clonal expansion, especially among CD8+ T cells. Low levels of normalized T-cell clonal expansion were also seen in some patients who did not respond. At doses from 0.1 to 3.0 mg/kg, clonal expansion was seen in both CD4+ and CD8+ blood T cells between baseline and week 6.

On this clone: Its antigen is still unknown. Per-base quality was not reported, and no clone a single base away is much larger than it.

Genomic DNA was extracted from sorted cells for sequencing of the TCRbeta CDR3 region. The immunoSEQ Assay was used for sequencing of TCRbeta CDR3 regions. Here the immuneACCESS table is served through TCRdb, limited to in-frame sequences with V and J called. Missing clones are a known gap in these copies; in checked studies unresolved V genes cover under half, and the rest lacks a known reason. The sample table contains about 94,000 clones; only one count was recorded for roughly 84% of them. The top ten constitute around 0.28% of the sample. CDR1 MNHEY and CDR2 SVGAGI were looked up in the germline V gene. The trim is 2 bases for V and 4 bases for J, with a gap of 8 bases between the germline ends. The CDR3 covers 13 residues, taking in both the cysteine and the phenylalanine. The entry retains the CDR3 DNA only, 39 bases that are in frame from base 1. Patients with a history of autoimmune disease or receiving systemic immunosuppression were excluded from the trial. Peripheral blood for TCR sequencing was drawn from every dose cohort at baseline, at cycle 4 day 1 and at cycle 7 day 1. Samples came from an open-label, multicenter, first-in-human phase I dose-escalation trial of ivuxolimab. The trial enrolled adults with locally advanced or metastatic head and neck squamous cell, hepatocellular, melanoma or renal cell carcinoma. Before TCR sequencing, CD4+ T cells and CD8+ T cells from peripheral blood were sorted into separate populations.

Specimen: CD4+ or CD8+ T cells sorted from blood, collected in a trial of the OX40 agonist ivuxolimab. The chain uses TRBV6-5 and TRBJ1-1; the D region possibly corresponds to TRBD1 (5 bases align). The TCR comes from an adult with an advanced solid tumor such as melanoma, head and neck, liver or kidney cancer. The sequence in DNA is TGTGCCAGCAGTTACATGGGGGGCACTGAAGCTTTCTTT. This codes for CASSYMGGTEAFF.